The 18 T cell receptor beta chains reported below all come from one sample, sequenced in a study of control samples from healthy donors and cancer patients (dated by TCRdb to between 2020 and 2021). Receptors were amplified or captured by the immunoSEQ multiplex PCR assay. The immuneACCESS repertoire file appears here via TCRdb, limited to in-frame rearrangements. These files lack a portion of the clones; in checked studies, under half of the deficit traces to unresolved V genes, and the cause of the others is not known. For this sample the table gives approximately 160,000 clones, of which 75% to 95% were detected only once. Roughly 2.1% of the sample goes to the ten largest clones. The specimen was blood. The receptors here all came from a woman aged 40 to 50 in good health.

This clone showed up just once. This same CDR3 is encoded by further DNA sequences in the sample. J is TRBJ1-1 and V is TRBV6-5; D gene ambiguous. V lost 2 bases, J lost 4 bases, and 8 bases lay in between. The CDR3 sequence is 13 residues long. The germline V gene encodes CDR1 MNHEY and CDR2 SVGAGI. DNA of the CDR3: TGTGCCAGCAGTTACGGTCCGGCCACTGAAGCTTTCTTT. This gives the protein CASSYGPATEAFF.

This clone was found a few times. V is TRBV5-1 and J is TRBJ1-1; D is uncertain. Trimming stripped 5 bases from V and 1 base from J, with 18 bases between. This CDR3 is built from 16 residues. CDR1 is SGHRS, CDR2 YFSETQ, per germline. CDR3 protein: CASSSFIGRSNTEAFF. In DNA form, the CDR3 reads TGCGCCAGCAGTTCGTTCATCGGCAGGTCGAACACTGAAGCTTTCTTT.

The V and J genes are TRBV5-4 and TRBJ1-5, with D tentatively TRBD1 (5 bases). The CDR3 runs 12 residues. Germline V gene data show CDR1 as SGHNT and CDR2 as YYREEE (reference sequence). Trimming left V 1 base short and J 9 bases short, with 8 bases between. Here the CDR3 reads CASSLWQGPQHF. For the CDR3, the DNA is TGTGCCAGCAGCTTGTGGCAGGGGCCCCAGCATTTT.

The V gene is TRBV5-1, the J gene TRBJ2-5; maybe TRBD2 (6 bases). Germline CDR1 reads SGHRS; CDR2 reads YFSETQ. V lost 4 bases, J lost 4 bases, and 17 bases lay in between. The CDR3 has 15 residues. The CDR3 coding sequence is TGCGCCAGCAGCCCCGACCCTGGGACTGGAGAGACCCAGTACTTC. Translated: CASSPDPGTGETQYF. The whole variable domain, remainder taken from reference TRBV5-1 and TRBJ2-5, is KAGVTQTPRYLIKTRGQQVTLSCSPISGHRSVSWYQQTPGQGLQFLFEYFSETQRNKGNFPGRFSGRQFSNSRSEMNVSTLELGDSALYLCASSPDPGTGETQYFGPGTRLLVL.

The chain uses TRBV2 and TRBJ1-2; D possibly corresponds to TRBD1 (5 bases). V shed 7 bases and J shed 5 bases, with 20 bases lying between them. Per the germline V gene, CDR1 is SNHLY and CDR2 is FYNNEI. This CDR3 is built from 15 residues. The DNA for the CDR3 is TGTGCCAGCACCGGGGACCTCGGCAGGGCTTATGGCTACACCTTC. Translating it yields CASTGDLGRAYGYTF.

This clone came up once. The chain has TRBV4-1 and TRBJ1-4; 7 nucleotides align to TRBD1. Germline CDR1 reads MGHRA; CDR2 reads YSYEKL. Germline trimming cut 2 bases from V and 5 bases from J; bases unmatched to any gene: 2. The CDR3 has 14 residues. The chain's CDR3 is CASSQTGANEKLFF. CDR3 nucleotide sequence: TGCGCCAGCAGCCAAACAGGGGCGAATGAAAAACTGTTTTTT.

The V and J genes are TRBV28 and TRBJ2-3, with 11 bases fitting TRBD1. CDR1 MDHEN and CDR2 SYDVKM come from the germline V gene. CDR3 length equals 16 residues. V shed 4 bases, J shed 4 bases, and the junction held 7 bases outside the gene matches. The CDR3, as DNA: TGTGCCAGCAGTTCCCAGGGACAGGGGGTAGCAGATACGCAGTATTTT. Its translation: CASSSQGQGVADTQYF.

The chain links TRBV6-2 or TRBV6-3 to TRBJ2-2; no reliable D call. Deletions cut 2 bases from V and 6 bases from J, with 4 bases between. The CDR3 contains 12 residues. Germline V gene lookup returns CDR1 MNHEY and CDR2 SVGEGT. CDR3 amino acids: CASSYVAGELFF. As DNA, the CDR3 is TGTGCCAGCAGTTACGTGGCCGGGGAGCTGTTTTTT.

CDR3 sequence: CASSLPRQEIYGYTF. The CDR3 nucleotides are TGTGCCAGCAGCCTTCCGAGACAGGAGATCTATGGCTACACCTTC. The rearrangement uses TRBV7-2 and TRBJ1-2, with a weak D call TRBD1 (6 bases). CDR1 is SGHTA and CDR2 is FQGNSA in the germline V gene. V was trimmed by 5 bases and J by 4 bases, leaving 17 bases between them. This CDR3 has 15 residues. The whole variable domain, filled in from reference TRBV7-2 and TRBJ1-2, reads GAGVSQSPSNKVTEKGKDVELRCDPISGHTALYWYRQSLGQGLEFLIYFQGNSAPDKSGLPSDRFSAERTGGSVSTLTIQRTQQEDSAVYLCASSLPRQEIYGYTFGSGTRLTVV.

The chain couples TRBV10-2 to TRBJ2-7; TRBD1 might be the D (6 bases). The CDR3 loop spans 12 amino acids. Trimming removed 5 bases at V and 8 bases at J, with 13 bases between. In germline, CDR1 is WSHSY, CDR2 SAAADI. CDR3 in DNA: TGCGCCAGCAGTTCGACCGGGACAAAGCAGTACTTC. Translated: CASSSTGTKQYF.

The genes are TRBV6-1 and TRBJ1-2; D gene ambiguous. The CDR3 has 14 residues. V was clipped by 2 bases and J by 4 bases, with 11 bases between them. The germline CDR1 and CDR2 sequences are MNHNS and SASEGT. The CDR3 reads CASSETPGLYGYTF. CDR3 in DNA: TGTGCCAGCAGTGAAACCCCGGGCCTCTATGGCTACACCTTC.

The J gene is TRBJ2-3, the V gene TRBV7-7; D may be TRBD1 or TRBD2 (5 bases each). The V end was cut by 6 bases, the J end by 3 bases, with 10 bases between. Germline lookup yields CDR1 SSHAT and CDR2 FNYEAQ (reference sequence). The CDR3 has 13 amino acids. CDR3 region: CASSSGQTDTQYF. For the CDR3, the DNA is TGTGCCAGCAGTTCGGGGCAGACAGATACGCAGTATTTT. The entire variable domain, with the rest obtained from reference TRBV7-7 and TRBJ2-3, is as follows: GAGVSQSPRYKVTKRGQDVTLRCDPISSHATLYWYQQALGQGPEFLTYFNYEAQPDKSGLPSDRFSAERPEGSISTLTIQRTEQRDSAMYRCASSSGQTDTQYFGPGTRLTVL.

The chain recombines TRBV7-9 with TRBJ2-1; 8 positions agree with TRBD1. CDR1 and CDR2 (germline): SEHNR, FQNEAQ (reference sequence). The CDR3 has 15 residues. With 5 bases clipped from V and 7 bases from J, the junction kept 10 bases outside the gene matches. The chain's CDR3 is CASSPRDRPWNEQFF. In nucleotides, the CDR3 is TGTGCCAGCAGCCCCCGGGACAGGCCATGGAATGAGCAGTTCTTC.

The CDR3 DNA reads as TGTGCCAGCAGCCCCCCGGGGAGCAATCAGCCCCAGCATTTT. This encodes CASSPPGSNQPQHF. The chain couples TRBV7-9 to TRBJ1-5; D not certain. CDR1 SEHNR and CDR2 FQNEAQ come from the germline V gene (reference sequence). CDR3 length: 14 amino acids. V was shortened by 5 bases and J by 1 base, with 9 bases between the two germline ends.

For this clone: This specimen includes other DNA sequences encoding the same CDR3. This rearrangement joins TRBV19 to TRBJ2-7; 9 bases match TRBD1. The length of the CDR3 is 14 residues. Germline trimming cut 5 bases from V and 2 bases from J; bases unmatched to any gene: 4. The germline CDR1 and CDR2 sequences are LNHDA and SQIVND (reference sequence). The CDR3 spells CASSPRTGAYEQYF. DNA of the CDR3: TGTGCCAGTAGTCCACGGACAGGGGCCTACGAGCAGTACTTC.

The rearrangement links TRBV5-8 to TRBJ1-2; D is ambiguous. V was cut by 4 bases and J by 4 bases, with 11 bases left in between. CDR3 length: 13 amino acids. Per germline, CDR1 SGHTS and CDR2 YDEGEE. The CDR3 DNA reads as TGTGCCAGCAGCGCGGCGGGATTCTATGGCTACACCTTC. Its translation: CASSAAGFYGYTF. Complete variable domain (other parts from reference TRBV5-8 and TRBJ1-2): EAGVTQSPTHLIKTRGQQATLRCSPISGHTSVYWYQQALGLGLQFLLWYDEGEERNRGNFPPRFSGRQFPNYSSELNVNALELEDSALYLCASSAAGFYGYTFGSGTRLTVV.

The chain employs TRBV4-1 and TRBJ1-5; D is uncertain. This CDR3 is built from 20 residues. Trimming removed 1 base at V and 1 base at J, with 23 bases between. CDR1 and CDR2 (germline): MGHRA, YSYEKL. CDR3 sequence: CASSQGKLTGGVWSNQPQHF. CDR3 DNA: TGCGCCAGCAGCCAAGGAAAACTAACGGGAGGCGTCTGGAGCAATCAGCCCCAGCATTTT.

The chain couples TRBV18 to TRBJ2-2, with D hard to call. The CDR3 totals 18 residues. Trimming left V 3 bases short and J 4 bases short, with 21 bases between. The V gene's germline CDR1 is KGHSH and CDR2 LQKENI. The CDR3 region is CASSPLAAATAATGELFF. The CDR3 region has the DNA TGTGCCAGCTCACCCCTCGCAGCCGCGACGGCCGCCACCGGGGAGCTGTTTTTT.